These T cell receptor beta chains were read from a single sample in a study of HIV-infected patients and healthy controls. Via MiXCR, TCRdb re-called the 5' RACE reads, giving one row per CDR3 protein. The sample comprises approximately 5,000 distinct CDR3 sequences, around 5.9% of which are singletons, and approximately 33% rests with the top ten. The input for sequencing was blood, taken during antiretroviral therapy. These receptors were collected from an adult with HIV infection. CDR3s include the opening cysteine and the closing phenylalanine or tryptophan. D genes are given only for firm matches. Rows may omit the clone size; those that give it use once, few, many or a size class.

15	-	TRBV12-3/TRBV12-4	TRBJ1-2	medium-sized	CASSRQRVRNYGYTF	TGTGCCAGCAGCCGCCAGAGGGTGAGAAACTATGGCTACACCTTC
14	TRBD1	TRBV2	TRBJ1-1	medium-sized	CASRLDRGPPEAFF	TGTGCCAGCAGACTGGACAGGGGCCCTCCTGAAGCTTTCTTT
13	TRBD1	TRBV5-5	TRBJ1-1	many	CASSYRGPGEAFF	TGTGCCAGCAGCTACAGGGGGCCGGGTGAAGCTTTCTTT
15	-	TRBV20-1	TRBJ1-5	medium-sized	CSAAPRQSVNQPQHF	TGCAGTGCCGCGCCTAGACAGAGCGTTAATCAGCCCCAGCATTTT
12	-	TRBV20-1	TRBJ2-3	medium-sized	CSRTESTDTQYF	TGCAGTCGGACAGAGTCGACAGATACGCAGTATTTT
15	TRBD2	TRBV27	TRBJ2-1	few	CASSLTGTSDDEQFF	TGTGCCAGCAGTCTAACGGGGACTAGCGACGATGAGCAGTTCTTC
14	-	TRBV29-1	TRBJ1-1	many	CSVGVGPMNTEAFF	TGCAGCGTTGGGGTGGGCCCTATGAACACTGAAGCTTTCTTT
16	TRBD1	TRBV2	TRBJ1-5	medium-sized	CASSAEQGALGQPQHF	TGTGCCAGCAGTGCTGAACAGGGGGCACTAGGTCAGCCCCAGCATTTT
14	TRBD1	TRBV6-2/TRBV6-3	TRBJ1-1	few	CASSLTGENTEAFF	TGTGCCAGCAGTCTTACAGGGGAGAACACTGAAGCTTTCTTT
15	-	TRBV12-3/TRBV12-4	TRBJ1-3	many	CASSFQIRSGNTIYF	TGTGCCAGCAGTTTTCAGATACGCTCTGGAAACACCATATATTTT
13	TRBD2	TRBV10-3	TRBJ2-3	many	CAISGASGGVQYF	TGTGCCATCAGTGGAGCTAGCGGGGGGGTTCAGTATTTT
15	TRBD1	TRBV7-9	TRBJ1-2	medium-sized	CASSLALEQGGGYTF	TGTGCCAGCAGCTTAGCGCTGGAACAGGGGGGAGGCTACACCTTC
13	-	TRBV11-2	TRBJ2-3	many	CASSSAGRDTQYF	TGTGCCAGCAGCTCCGCTGGAAGGGATACGCAGTATTTT
14	-	TRBV28	TRBJ1-5	many	CASRGGGSNQPQHF	TGTGCCAGCAGGGGCGGGGGTAGCAATCAGCCCCAGCATTTT
15	TRBD2	TRBV7-9	TRBJ2-1	medium-sized	CASSQGLDSYNEQFF	TGTGCCAGCAGCCAGGGACTAGACTCCTACAATGAGCAGTTCTTC
13	-	TRBV20-1	TRBJ1-3	few	CSASLIQGNTIYF	TGCAGTGCTAGCCTCATACAGGGAAACACCATATATTTT
15	TRBD1	TRBV6-6	TRBJ1-1	medium-sized	CASRPGQGGNTEAFF	TGTGCCAGCAGACCTGGACAGGGAGGGAACACTGAAGCTTTCTTT
12	TRBD1	TRBV13	TRBJ2-1	few	CASSYPGDRGFF	TGTGCCAGCAGCTACCCCGGGGACAGGGGTTTCTTC
12	-	TRBV30	TRBJ1-2	medium-sized	CAWRVRSYGYTF	TGTGCCTGGAGGGTCAGAAGCTATGGCTACACCTTC
12	-	TRBV19	TRBJ1-5	medium-sized	CASSNKNQPQHF	TGTGCCAGTAGTAACAAGAATCAGCCCCAGCATTTT
13	-	TRBV12-3/TRBV12-4	TRBJ2-5	-	CASSASPRETQYF	TGTGCCAGCAGCGCCAGCCCCCGAGAGACCCAGTACTTC
13	-	TRBV27	TRBJ1-1	medium-sized	CASSFSRSTEAFF	TGTGCCAGCAGTTTCTCCAGGAGCACTGAAGCTTTCTTT
12	-	TRBV7-8	TRBJ2-7	few	CASSLARYEQYF	TGTGCCAGCAGCTTAGCTAGGTACGAGCAGTACTTC
14	-	TRBV19	TRBJ2-3	-	CASSIPVIADTQYF	TGTGCCAGTAGTATACCGGTTATCGCAGATACGCAGTATTTT
13	-	TRBV7-2	TRBJ1-5	-	CASSPHGGQPQHF	TGTGCCAGCAGCCCTCACGGGGGCCAGCCCCAGCATTTT
14	-	TRBV27	TRBJ1-6	medium-sized	CASSLGSFNSPLHF	TGTGCCAGCAGTTTAGGAAGTTTTAATTCACCCCTCCACTTT
12	-	TRBV30	TRBJ1-1	medium-sized	CAWNRRPTEAFF	TGTGCCTGGAACAGGCGGCCCACTGAAGCTTTCTTT
15	-	TRBV12-3/TRBV12-4	TRBJ1-5	medium-sized	CASSPGRYSNQPQHF	TGTGCCAGCAGTCCGGGACGTTATAGCAATCAGCCCCAGCATTTT
13	-	TRBV7-3	TRBJ2-5	many	CASSFGGEETQYF	TGTGCCAGCAGTTTTGGGGGAGAAGAGACCCAGTACTTC
16	-	TRBV7-2	TRBJ1-5	many	CASSLGDGVGNQPQHF	TGTGCCAGCAGCTTAGGTGATGGGGTTGGCAATCAGCCCCAGCATTTT
15	TRBD1	TRBV28	TRBJ2-1	-	CASSFRGLSYDEQFF	TGTGCCAGCAGTTTCAGGGGGCTCTCCTACGATGAGCAGTTCTTC
12	-	TRBV29-1	TRBJ2-3	-	CSVAMVRDTQYF	TGCAGCGTTGCCATGGTCAGAGATACGCAGTATTTT
13	TRBD1	TRBV29-1	TRBJ2-7	medium-sized	CSVAGQGKGEQYF	TGCAGCGTGGCGGGACAGGGAAAGGGCGAGCAGTACTTC
13	-	TRBV7-6	TRBJ2-7	-	CASTPGDAYEQYF	TGTGCCAGCACCCCGGGAGACGCCTACGAGCAGTACTTC
14	-	TRBV6-5	TRBJ2-7	medium-sized	CASSYGGIRYEQYF	TGTGCCAGCAGTTACGGGGGGATCCGTTACGAGCAGTACTTC
16	TRBD1	TRBV5-4	TRBJ2-3	-	CASQPRTGGSPDTQYF	TGTGCCAGCCAGCCCAGGACAGGGGGCTCTCCAGATACGCAGTATTTT
18	TRBD2	TRBV6-5	TRBJ2-1	medium-sized	CASRKSPGASGAYNEQFF	TGTGCCAGCAGAAAGTCCCCTGGGGCTAGCGGGGCCTACAATGAGCAGTTCTTC
12	-	TRBV20-1	TRBJ2-5	medium-sized	CSARYSQETQYF	TGCAGTGCTAGGTACAGTCAAGAGACCCAGTACTTC
19	-	TRBV28	TRBJ2-2	medium-sized	CASRPIQLSGRLWTGELFF	TGTGCCAGCAGACCTATCCAATTGAGTGGTCGGCTGTGGACCGGGGAGCTGTTTTTT
12	TRBD2	TRBV6-2/TRBV6-3	TRBJ2-7	many	CASRTSGYEQYF	TGTGCCAGCAGGACTAGCGGCTACGAGCAGTACTTC
16	-	TRBV7-9	TRBJ1-4	medium-sized	CASSLVAQATNEKLFF	TGTGCCAGCAGCTTAGTGGCCCAGGCAACTAATGAAAAACTGTTTTTT
14	TRBD1	TRBV5-4	TRBJ2-5	medium-sized	CASSQQGAGETQYF	TGTGCCAGCAGCCAACAGGGGGCCGGAGAGACCCAGTACTTC
20	TRBD2	TRBV7-6	TRBJ2-3	few	CASSSGLAGGGKRATDTQYF	TGTGCCAGCAGCTCGGGACTAGCGGGAGGAGGCAAGAGGGCCACAGATACGCAGTATTTT
14	-	TRBV5-1	TRBJ1-6	many	CASSLGDGRSPLHF	TGCGCCAGCAGCTTGGGGGACGGACGTTCACCCCTCCACTTT
14	TRBD2	TRBV5-1	TRBJ2-5	medium-sized	CASSLATSVETQYF	TGCGCCAGCAGCTTGGCCACTAGCGTAGAGACCCAGTACTTC
14	-	TRBV28	TRBJ1-1	medium-sized	CASSLRRENTEAFF	TGTGCCAGCAGTTTACGGCGGGAGAACACTGAAGCTTTCTTT
14	-	TRBV7-2	TRBJ1-5	-	CASTLGLSNQPQHF	TGTGCCAGCACCTTAGGACTGAGCAATCAGCCCCAGCATTTT
15	TRBD2	TRBV27	TRBJ2-3	many	CASSIGLAGEDTQYF	TGTGCCAGCAGTATTGGACTAGCGGGAGAAGATACGCAGTATTTT
18	-	TRBV28	TRBJ1-6	many	CASSLASARRFYNSPLHF	TGTGCCAGCAGTTTAGCCTCCGCCAGGCGATTCTATAATTCACCCCTCCACTTT
12	-	TRBV12-3/TRBV12-4	TRBJ2-1	few	CASSPGENEQFF	TGTGCCAGCAGTCCTGGAGAGAATGAGCAGTTCTTC